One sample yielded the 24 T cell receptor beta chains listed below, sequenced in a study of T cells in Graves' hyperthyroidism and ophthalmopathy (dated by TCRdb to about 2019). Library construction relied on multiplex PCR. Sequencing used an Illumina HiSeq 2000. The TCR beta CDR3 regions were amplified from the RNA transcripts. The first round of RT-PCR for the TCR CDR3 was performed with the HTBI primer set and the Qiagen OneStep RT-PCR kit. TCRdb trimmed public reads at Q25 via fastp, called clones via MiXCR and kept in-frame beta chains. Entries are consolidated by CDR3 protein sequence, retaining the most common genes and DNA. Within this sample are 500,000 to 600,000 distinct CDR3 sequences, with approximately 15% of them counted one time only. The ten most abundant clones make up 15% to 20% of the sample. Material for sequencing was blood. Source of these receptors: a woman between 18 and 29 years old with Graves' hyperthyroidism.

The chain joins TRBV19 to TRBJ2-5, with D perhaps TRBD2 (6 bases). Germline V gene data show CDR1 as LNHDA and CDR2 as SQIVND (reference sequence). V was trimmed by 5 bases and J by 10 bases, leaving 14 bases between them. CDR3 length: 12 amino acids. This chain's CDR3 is CASSPPVGGQYF. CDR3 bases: TGTGCCAGTAGTCCCCCTGTCGGGGGCCAGTACTTC.

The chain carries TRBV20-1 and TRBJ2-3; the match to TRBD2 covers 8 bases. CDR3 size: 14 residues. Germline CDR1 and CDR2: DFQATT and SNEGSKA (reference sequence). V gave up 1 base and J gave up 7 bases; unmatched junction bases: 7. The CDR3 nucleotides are TGCAGTGCTAGAGGGAGCGGGGGAACTCATACGCAGTATTTT. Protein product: CSARGSGGTHTQYF.

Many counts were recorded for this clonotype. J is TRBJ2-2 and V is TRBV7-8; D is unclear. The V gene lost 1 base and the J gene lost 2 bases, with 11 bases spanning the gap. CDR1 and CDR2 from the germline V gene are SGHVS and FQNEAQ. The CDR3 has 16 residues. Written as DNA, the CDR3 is TGTGCCAGCAGCTTAGGGGCGGAATTCAACACCGGGGAGCTGTTTTTT. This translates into CASSLGAEFNTGELFF. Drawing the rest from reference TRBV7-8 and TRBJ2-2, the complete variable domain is GAGVSQSPRYKVAKRGQDVALRCDPISGHVSLFWYQQALGQGPEFLTYFQNEAQLDKSGLPSDRFFAERPEGSVSTLKIQRTQQEDSAVYLCASSLGAEFNTGELFFGEGSRLTVL.

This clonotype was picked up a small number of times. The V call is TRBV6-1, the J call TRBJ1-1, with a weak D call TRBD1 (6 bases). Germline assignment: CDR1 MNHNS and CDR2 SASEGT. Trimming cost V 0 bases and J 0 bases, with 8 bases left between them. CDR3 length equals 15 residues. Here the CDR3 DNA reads TGTGCCAGCAGTGAAGCGACAGGACTGAACACTGAAGCTTTCTTT. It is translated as CASSEATGLNTEAFF.

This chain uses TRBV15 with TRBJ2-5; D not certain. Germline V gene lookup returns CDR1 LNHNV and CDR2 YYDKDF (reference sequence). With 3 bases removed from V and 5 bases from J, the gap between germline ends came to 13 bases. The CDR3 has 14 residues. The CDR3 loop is CATSSFREVETQYF. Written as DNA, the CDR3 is TGTGCCACCAGCAGCTTCCGAGAAGTGGAGACCCAGTACTTC. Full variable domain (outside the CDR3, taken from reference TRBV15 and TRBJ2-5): DAMVIQNPRYQVTQFGKPVTLSCSQTLNHNVMYWYQQKSSQAPKLLFHYYDKDFNNEADTPDNFQSRRPNTSFCFLDIRSPGLGDTAMYLCATSSFREVETQYFGPGTRLLVL.

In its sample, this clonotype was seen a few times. The CDR3 nucleotides are TGTGCCAGCAGCCCCCGCTGGGACAGCAACACCGGGGAGCTGTTTTTT. Protein product: CASSPRWDSNTGELFF. V and J are TRBV3-1 and TRBJ2-2; the match to TRBD1 covers 7 bases. CDR1 is LGHDT and CDR2 is YNNKEL in the germline V gene (reference sequence). This CDR3 has 16 amino acids. The trim removed 4 bases at V and 2 bases at J, leaving 7 bases unmatched. The variable domain in full, completed from reference TRBV3-1 and TRBJ2-2, reads DTAVSQTPKYLVTQMGNDKSIKCEQNLGHDTMYWYKQDSKKFLKIMFSYNNKELIINETVPNRFSPKSPDKAHLNLHINSLELGDSAVYFCASSPRWDSNTGELFFGEGSRLTVL.

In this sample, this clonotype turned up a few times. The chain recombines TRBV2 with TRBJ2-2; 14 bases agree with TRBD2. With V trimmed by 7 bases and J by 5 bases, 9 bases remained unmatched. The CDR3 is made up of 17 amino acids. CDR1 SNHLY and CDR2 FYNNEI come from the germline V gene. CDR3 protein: CASKRLAGGVGTGELFF. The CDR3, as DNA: TGTGCCAGCAAAAGACTAGCGGGGGGGGTAGGAACCGGGGAGCTGTTTTTT. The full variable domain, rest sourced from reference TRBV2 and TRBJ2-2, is EPEVTQTPSHQVTQMGQEVILRCVPISNHLYFYWYRQILGQKVEFLVSFYNNEISEKSEIFDDQFSVERPDGSNFTLKIRSTKLEDSAMYFCASKRLAGGVGTGELFFGEGSRLTVL.

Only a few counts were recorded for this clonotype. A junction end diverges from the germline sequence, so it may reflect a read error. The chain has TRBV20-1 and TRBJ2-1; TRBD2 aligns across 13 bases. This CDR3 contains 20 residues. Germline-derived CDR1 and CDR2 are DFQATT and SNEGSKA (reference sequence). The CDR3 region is CSARDRLAGGRTNIYDEQFF. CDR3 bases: TGCAGTGCTAGAGACCGACTAGCGGGAGGCCGAACGAATATCTACGATGAGCAGTTCTTC.

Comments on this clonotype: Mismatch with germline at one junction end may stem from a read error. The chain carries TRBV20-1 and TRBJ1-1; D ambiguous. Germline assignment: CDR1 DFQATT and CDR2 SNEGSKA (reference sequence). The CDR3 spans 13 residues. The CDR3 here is CSAPWGLNTETFF. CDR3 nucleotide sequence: TGCAGTGCGCCCTGGGGATTGAACACTGAAACTTTCTTT.

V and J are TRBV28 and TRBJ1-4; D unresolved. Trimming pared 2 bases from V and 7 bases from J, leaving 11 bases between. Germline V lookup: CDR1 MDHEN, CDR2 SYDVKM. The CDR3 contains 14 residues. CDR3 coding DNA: TGTGCCAGCAGTTTACCTTTTTGGGGTGAAAAACTGTTTTTT. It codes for CASSLPFWGEKLFF.

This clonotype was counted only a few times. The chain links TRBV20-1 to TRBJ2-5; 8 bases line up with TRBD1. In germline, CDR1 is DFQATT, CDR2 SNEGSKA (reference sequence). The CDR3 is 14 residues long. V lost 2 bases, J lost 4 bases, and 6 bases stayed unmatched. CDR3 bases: TGCAGTGCTAGAACAGGGGGAAAGGGAGAGACCCAGTACTTC. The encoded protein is CSARTGGKGETQYF.

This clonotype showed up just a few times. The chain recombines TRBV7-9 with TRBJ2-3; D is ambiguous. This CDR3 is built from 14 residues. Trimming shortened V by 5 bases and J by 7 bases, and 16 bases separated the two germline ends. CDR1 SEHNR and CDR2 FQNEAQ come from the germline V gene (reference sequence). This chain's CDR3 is CASSPHEARNTQYF. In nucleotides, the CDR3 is TGTGCCAGCAGCCCGCACGAGGCGCGGAATACGCAGTATTTT. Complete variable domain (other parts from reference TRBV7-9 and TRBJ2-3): DTGVSQNPRHKITKRGQNVTFRCDPISEHNRLYWYRQTLGQGPEFLTYFQNEAQLEKSRLLSDRFSAERPKGSFSTLEIQRTEQGDSAMYLCASSPHEARNTQYFGPGTRLTVL.

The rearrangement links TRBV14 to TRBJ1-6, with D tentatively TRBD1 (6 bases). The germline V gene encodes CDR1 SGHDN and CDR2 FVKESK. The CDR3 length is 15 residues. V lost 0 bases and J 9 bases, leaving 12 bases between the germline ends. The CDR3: CASSQDGGRGSPLHF. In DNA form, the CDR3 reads TGTGCCAGCAGCCAAGATGGGGGGCGCGGTTCACCCCTCCACTTT.

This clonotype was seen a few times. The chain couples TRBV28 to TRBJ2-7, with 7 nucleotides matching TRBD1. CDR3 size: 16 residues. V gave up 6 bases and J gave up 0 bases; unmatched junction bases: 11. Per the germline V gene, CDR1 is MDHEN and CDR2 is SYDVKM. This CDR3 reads CASRRTGAVSSYEQYF. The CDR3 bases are TGTGCCAGCAGGCGTACAGGGGCGGTTAGCTCCTACGAGCAGTACTTC.

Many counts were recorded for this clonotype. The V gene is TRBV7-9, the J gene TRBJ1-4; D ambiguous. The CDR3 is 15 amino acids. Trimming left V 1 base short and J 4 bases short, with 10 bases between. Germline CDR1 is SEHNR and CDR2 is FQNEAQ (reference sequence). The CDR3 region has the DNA TGTGCCAGCAGCTTAGGCGGTCAGAATAATGAAAAACTGTTTTTT. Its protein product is CASSLGGQNNEKLFF.

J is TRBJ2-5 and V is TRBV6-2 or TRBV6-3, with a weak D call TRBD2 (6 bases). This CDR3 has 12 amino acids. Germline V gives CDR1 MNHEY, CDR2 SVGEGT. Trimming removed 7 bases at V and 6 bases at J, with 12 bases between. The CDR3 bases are TGTGCCAGCAAGGAGGGAACGCAGACCCAGTACTTC. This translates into CASKEGTQTQYF.

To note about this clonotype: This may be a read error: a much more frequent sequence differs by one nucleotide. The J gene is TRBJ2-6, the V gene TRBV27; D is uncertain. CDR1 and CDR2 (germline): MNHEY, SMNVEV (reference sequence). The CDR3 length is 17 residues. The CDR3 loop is CGSSLGKQNSGANVLTF. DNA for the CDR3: TGTGGCAGCAGTTTGGGGAAACAAAACTCTGGGGCCAACGTCCTGACTTTC.

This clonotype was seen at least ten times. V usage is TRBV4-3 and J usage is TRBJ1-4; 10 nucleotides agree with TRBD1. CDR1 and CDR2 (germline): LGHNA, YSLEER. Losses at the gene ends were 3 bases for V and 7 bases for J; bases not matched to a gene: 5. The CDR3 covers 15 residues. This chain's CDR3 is CASSHLTGGVEKLFF. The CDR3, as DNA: TGCGCCAGCAGCCACCTGACAGGGGGCGTTGAAAAACTGTTTTTT.

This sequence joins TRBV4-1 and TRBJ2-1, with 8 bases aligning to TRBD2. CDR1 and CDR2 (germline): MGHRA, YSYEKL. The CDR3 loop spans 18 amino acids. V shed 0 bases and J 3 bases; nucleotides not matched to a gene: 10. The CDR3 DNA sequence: TGCGCCAGCAGCCAAGAAGGGAGTCTAGCGGGTTTCTACAATGAGCAGTTCTTC. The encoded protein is CASSQEGSLAGFYNEQFF.

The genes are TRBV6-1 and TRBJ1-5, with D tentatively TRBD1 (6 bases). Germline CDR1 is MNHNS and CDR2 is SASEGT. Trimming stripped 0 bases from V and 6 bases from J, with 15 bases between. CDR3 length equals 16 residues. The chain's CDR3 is CASSEASGQLSQPQHF. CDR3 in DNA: TGTGCCAGCAGTGAAGCCTCAGGACAGTTAAGTCAGCCCCAGCATTTT.

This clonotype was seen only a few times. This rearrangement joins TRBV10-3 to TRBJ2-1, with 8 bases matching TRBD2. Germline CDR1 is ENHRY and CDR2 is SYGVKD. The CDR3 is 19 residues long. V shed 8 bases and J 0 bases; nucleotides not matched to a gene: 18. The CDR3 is CAIWPPTAGGISSYNEQFF. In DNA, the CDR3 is TGTGCCATCTGGCCCCCCACCGCGGGGGGCATTAGCTCCTACAATGAGCAGTTCTTC.

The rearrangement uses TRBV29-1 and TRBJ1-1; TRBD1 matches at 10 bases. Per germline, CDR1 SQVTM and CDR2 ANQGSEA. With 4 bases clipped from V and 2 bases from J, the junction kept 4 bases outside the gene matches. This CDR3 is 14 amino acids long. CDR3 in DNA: TGCAGCGTTGGACAGGGGGCGGCCAACACTGAAGCTTTCTTT. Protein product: CSVGQGAANTEAFF.

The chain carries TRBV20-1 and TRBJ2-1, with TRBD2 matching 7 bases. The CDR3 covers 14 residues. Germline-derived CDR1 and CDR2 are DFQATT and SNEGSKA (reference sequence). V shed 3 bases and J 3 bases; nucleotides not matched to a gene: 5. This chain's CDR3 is CSASSAGDYNEQFF. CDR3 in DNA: TGCAGTGCTAGCTCGGCGGGAGACTACAATGAGCAGTTCTTC.

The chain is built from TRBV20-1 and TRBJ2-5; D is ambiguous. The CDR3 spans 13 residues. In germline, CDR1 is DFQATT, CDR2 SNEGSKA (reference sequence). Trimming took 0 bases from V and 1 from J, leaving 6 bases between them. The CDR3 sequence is CSARDPVQETQYF. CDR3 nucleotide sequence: TGCAGTGCTAGAGATCCGGTCCAAGAGACCCAGTACTTC.